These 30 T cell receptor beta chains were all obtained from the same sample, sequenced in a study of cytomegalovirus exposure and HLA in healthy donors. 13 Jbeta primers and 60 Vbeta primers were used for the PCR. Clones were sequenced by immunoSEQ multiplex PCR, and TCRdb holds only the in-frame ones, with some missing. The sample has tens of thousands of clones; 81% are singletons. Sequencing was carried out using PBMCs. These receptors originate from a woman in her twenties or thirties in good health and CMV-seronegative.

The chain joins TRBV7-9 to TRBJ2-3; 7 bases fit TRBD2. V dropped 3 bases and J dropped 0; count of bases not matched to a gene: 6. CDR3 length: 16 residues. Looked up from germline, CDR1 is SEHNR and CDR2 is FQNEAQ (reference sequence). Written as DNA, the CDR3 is TGTGCCAGCAGCTTGAGACCGGGAGGTAGCACAGATACGCAGTATTTT. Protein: CASSLRPGGSTDTQYF.

The CDR3 protein is CASSSYRGPTDTQYF. CDR3 coding DNA: TGTGCCAGCAGTTCATACAGGGGCCCCACAGATACGCAGTATTTT. V is TRBV28 and J is TRBJ2-3; TRBD1 matches at 7 bases. The V and J ends lost 4 bases and 2 bases, in that order; junction bases with no gene match: 6. CDR3 size: 15 residues. Germline-derived CDR1 and CDR2 are MDHEN and SYDVKM.

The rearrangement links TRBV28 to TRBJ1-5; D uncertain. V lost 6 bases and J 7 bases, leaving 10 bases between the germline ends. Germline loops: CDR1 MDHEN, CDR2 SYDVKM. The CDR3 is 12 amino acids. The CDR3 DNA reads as TGTGCCAGCAGCCCCGACGGGCAGCCCCAGCATTTT. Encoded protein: CASSPDGQPQHF.

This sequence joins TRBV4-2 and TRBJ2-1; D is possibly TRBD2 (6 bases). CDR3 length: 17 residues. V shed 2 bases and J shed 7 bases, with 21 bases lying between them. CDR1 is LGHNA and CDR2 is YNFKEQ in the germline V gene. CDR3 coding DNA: TGTGCCAGCAGCCAAACCCCCGCGGGGAAGACACCGAATGAGCAGTTCTTC. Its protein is CASSQTPAGKTPNEQFF.

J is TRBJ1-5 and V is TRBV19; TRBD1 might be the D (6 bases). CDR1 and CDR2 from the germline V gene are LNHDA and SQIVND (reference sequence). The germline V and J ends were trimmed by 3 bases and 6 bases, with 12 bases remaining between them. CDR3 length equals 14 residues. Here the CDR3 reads CASSMGGARQPQHF. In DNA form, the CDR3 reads TGTGCCAGTAGTATGGGGGGGGCCCGTCAGCCCCAGCATTTT. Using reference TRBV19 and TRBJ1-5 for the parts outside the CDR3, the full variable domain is DGGITQSPKYLFRKEGQNVTLSCEQNLNHDAMYWYRQDPGQGLRLIYYSQIVNDFQKGDIAEGYSVSREKKESFPLTVTSAQKNPTAFYLCASSMGGARQPQHFGDGTRLSIL.

CDR3 DNA: TGCGCCAGCACGGTCGGGGACTTCTCCTACAATGAGCAGTTCTTC. This encodes CASTVGDFSYNEQFF. The chain carries TRBV4-1 and TRBJ2-1; perhaps TRBD2 as D (6 bases). The CDR3 is 15 amino acids. The V and J ends lost 7 bases and 0 bases respectively, with 13 bases between them. In germline, CDR1 is MGHRA, CDR2 YSYEKL.

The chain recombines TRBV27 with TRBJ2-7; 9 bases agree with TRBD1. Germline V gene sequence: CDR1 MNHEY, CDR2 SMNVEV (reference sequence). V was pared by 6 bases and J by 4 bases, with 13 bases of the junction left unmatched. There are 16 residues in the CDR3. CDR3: CASSSRTGVTLYEQYF. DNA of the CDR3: TGTGCCAGCAGCAGCCGGACAGGGGTCACTCTATACGAGCAGTACTTC.

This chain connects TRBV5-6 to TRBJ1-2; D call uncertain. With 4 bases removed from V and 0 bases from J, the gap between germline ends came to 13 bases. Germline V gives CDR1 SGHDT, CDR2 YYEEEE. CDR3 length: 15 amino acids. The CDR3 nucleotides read TGTGCCAGCAGCCGCCGCATGGCCCCTAACTATGGCTACACCTTC. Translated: CASSRRMAPNYGYTF.

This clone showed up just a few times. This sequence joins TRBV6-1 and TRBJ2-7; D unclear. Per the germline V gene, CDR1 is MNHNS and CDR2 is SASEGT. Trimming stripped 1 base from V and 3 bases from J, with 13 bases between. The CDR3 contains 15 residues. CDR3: CASSEVVTLNYEQYF. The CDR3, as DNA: TGTGCCAGCAGTGAAGTGGTCACTCTAAACTACGAGCAGTACTTC.

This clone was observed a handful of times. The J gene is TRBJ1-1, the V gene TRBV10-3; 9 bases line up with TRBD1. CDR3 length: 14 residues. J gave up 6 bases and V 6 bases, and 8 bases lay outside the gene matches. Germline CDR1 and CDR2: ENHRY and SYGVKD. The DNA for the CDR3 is TGTGCCATCAGCTACGACAGGGGGTGGGCTGAAGCTTTCTTT. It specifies CAISYDRGWAEAFF.

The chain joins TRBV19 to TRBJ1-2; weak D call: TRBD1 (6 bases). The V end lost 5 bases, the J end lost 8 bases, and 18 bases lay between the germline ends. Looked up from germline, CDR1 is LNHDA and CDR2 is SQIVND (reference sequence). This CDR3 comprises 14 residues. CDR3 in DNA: TGTGCCAGTAGTCTACCGGGACAAGTGGAGGGCTACACCTTC. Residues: CASSLPGQVEGYTF.

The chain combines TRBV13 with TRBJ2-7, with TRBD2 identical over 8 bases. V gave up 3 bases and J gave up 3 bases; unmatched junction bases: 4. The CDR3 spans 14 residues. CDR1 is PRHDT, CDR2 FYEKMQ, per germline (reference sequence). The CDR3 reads CASSLQAGVYEQYF. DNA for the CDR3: TGTGCCAGCAGCTTGCAAGCGGGAGTCTACGAGCAGTACTTC.

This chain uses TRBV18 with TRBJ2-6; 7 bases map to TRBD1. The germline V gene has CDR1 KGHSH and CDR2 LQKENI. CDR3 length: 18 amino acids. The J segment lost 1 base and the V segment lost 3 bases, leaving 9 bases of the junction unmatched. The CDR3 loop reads CASSPTGTASSGANVLTF. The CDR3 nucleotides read TGTGCCAGCTCACCTACCGGGACAGCCTCGTCTGGGGCCAACGTCCTGACTTTC.

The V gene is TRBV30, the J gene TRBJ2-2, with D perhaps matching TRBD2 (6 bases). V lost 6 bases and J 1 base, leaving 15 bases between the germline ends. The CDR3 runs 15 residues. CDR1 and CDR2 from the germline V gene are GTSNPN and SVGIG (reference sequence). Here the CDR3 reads CACPPPGGNTGELFF. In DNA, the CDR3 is TGTGCCTGTCCTCCCCCCGGGGGGAACACCGGGGAGCTGTTTTTT. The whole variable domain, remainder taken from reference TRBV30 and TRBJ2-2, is SQTIHQWPATLVQPVGSPLSLECTVEGTSNPNLYWYRQAAGRGLQLLFYSVGIGQISSEVPQNLSASRPQDRQFILSSKKLLLSDSGFYLCACPPPGGNTGELFFGEGSRLTVL.

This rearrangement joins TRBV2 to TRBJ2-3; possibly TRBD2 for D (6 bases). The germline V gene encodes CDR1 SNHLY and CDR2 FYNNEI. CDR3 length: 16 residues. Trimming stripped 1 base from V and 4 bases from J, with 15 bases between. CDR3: CASSEVGGVGPDTQYF. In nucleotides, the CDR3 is TGTGCCAGCAGTGAAGTGGGGGGAGTGGGTCCAGATACGCAGTATTTT.

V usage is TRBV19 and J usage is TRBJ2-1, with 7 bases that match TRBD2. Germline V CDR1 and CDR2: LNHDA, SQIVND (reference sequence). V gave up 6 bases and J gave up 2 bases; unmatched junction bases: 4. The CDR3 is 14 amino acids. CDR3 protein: CASRTAGAYNEQFF. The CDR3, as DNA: TGTGCCAGTAGAACGGCGGGAGCCTACAATGAGCAGTTCTTC.

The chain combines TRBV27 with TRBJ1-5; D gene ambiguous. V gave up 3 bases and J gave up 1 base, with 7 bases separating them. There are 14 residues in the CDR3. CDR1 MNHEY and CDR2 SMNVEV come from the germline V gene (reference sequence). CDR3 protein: CASSLGGSNQPQHF. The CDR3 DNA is TGTGCCAGCAGTTTGGGCGGGAGCAATCAGCCCCAGCATTTT.

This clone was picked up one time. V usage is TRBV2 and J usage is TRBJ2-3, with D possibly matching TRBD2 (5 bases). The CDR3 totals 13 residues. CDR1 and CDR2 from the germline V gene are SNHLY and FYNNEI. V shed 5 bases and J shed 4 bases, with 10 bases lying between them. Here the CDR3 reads CASSTGGPDTQYF. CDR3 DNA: TGTGCCAGCAGTACCGGCGGGCCAGATACGCAGTATTTT.

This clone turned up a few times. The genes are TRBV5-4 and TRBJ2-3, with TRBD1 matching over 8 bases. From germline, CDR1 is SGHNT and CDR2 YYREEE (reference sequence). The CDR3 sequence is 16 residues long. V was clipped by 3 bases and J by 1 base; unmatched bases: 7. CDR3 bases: TGTGCCAGCAGCTGGAACAGGGGGATTCGCACAGATACGCAGTATTTT. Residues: CASSWNRGIRTDTQYF.

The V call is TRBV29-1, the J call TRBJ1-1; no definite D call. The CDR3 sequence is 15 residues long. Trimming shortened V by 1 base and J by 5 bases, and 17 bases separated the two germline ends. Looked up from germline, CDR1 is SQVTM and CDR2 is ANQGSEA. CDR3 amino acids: CSVEAVELGRTEAFF. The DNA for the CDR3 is TGCAGCGTTGAAGCGGTTGAGTTAGGGAGAACTGAAGCTTTCTTT.

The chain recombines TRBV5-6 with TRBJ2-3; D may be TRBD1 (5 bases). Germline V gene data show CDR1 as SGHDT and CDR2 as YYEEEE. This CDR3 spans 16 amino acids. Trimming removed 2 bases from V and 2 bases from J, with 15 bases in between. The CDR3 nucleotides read TGTGCCAGCAGCTTAGGTGTGGGGCTCCCCACAGATACGCAGTATTTT. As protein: CASSLGVGLPTDTQYF.

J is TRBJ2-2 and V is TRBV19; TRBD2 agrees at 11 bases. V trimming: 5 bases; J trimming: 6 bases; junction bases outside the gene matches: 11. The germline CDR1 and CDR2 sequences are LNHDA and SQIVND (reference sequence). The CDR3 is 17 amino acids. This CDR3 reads CASSPRTGLAEPGELFF. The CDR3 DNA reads TGTGCCAGTAGTCCGCGAACGGGACTAGCGGAGCCCGGGGAGCTGTTTTTT.

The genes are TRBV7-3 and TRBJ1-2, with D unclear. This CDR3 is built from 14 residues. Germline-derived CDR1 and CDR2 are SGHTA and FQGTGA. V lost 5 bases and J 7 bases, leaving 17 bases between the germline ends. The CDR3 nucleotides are TGTGCCAGCAGCCCGGAGGACGGTGTTGGTGGCTACACCTTC. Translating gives CASSPEDGVGGYTF.

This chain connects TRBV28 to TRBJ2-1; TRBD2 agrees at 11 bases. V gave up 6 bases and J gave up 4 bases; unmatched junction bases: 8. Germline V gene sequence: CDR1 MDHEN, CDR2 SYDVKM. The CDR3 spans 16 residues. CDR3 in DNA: TGTGCCAGCAGGGGACTAGCGGTCGGCTATTACAATGAGCAGTTCTTC. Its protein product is CASRGLAVGYYNEQFF.

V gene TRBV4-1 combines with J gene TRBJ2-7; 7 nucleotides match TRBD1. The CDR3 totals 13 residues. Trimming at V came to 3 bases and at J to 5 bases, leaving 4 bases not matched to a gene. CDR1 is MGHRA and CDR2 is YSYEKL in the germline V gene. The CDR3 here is CASSQNRGDEQYF. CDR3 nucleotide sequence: TGCGCCAGCAGCCAGAACAGGGGCGACGAGCAGTACTTC.

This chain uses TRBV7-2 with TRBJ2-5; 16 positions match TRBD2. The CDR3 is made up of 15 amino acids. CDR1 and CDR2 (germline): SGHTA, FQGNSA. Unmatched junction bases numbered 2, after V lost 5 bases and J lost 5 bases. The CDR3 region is CASSLGLAGGETQYF. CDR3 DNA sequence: TGTGCCAGCAGCCTGGGACTAGCGGGAGGGGAGACCCAGTACTTC.

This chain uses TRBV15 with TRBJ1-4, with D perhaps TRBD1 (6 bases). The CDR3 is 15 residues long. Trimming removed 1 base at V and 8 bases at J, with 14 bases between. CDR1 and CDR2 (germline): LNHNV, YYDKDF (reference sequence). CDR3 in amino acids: CATSRAGTLEEKLFF. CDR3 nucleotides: TGTGCCACCAGCAGAGCCGGGACACTCGAGGAAAAACTGTTTTTT.

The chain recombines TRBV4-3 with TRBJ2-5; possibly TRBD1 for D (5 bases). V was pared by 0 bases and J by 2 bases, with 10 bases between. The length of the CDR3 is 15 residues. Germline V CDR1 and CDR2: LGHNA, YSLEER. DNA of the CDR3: TGCGCCAGCAGCCAAGATCTCGACAGACAAGAGACCCAGTACTTC. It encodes CASSQDLDRQETQYF.

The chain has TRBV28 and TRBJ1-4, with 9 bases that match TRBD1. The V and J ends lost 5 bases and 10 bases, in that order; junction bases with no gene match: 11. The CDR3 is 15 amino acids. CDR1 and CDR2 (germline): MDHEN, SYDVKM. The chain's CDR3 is CASSPTGGGSAKLFF. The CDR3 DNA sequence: TGTGCCAGCAGTCCCACAGGGGGCGGGAGCGCAAAACTGTTTTTT.

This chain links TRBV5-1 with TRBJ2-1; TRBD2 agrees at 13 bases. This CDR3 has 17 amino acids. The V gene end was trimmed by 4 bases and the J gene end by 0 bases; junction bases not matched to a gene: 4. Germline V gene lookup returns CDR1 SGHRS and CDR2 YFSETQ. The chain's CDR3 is CASSERTSGSSYNEQFF. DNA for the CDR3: TGCGCCAGCAGCGAACGGACTAGCGGGAGCTCCTACAATGAGCAGTTCTTC.